The clone carrying this T cell receptor beta chain was seen at least ten times. Its antigen remains unidentified. As it was prepared, the TCRbeta library received unique molecular identifiers. MiXCR was run by TCRdb on the PCR reads, yielding one entry per CDR3 protein. The sample contains around 200,000 distinct CDR3 sequences, about 11% of which appear only once. The V end lost 4 bases, the J end lost 4 bases, and 16 bases lay between the germline ends. From germline, CDR1 is DFQATT and CDR2 SNEGSKA (reference sequence). This CDR3 comprises 14 residues. The data originate from a study of T-cell reconstitution after alpha-beta-depleted transplantation in children. Broader study findings: Surviving recipient T cells and intrathymic progenitors accounted for some patients' high TCRbeta diversity at day 60. Approximately two months post-transplant, alpha-beta T cells reportedly originated from several hundred expanded graft clones.

This chain joins TRBV20-1 and TRBJ1-2, with a weak D call TRBD1 (6 bases). This specimen was PBMCs, taken before TCRalphabeta/CD19-depleted stem cell transplant. This clonotype was sampled from a child less than two years old with acute myeloid leukemia, due to receive a stem cell transplant. The CDR3 DNA reads as TGCAGTGCTACCAGTCGGGGGGCTAGCTATGGCTACACCTTC. As protein: CSATSRGASYGYTF.